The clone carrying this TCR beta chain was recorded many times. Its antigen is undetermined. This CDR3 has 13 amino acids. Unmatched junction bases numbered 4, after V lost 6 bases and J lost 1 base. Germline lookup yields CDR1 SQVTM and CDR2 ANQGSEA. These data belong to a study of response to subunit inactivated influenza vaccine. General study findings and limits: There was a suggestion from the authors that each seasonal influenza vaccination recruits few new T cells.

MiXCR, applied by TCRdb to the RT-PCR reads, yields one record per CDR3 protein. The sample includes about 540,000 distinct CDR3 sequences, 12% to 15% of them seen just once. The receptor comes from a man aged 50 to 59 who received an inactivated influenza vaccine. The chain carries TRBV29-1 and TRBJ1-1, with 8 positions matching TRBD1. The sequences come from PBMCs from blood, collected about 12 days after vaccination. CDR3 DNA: TGCAGCGTAACTACAGGGGGGAACACTGAAGCTTTCTTT. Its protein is CSVTTGGNTEAFF.